This T cell receptor (beta chain) was observed in a study of immune heterogeneity within non-small cell lung tumors. About the research overall: The composition of the tumors was several squamous cell carcinomas, some ten non-squamous carcinomas and 1 not otherwise specified.

TCRs were amplified from 600 ng gDNA of bulk tumor per sample. Several biopsies per primary tumor were taken during surgery, spaced as far apart as possible. Each patient presented with untreated, newly diagnosed non-small cell lung cancer and received curative surgery. With 3 bases clipped from V and 4 bases from J, the junction kept 13 bases outside the gene matches. Germline CDR1 reads MGHRA; CDR2 reads YSYEKL. The CDR3 covers 17 residues. TCR beta CDR3 was amplified by multiplex PCR using 32 V and 13 J primers. TCRdb passed the multiplex PCR reads through MiXCR, listing each CDR3 protein once. The sample records 1,500 to 2,000 distinct CDR3 sequences, around 45% being singletons.

The clonotype comes from a man aged 60-69 years with non-small cell lung cancer. The chain uses TRBV4-1 and TRBJ2-7; TRBD2 matches 9 bases. Sequencing used lung tumor tissue. Here the CDR3 reads CASSHKDGGRAEYEQYF. CDR3 bases: TGCGCCAGCAGCCATAAGGATGGCGGGAGGGCCGAGTACGAGCAGTACTTC.